This TCR beta chain comes out of a study of T cell repertoires and HLA-DP antigens. The V end was cut by 2 bases, the J end by 2 bases, with 6 bases between. Per germline, CDR1 KGHSH and CDR2 LQKENI. The CDR3 runs to 14 residues. Amplification used primers for 54 TRBV and 13 TRBJ segments. Assay: immunoSEQ multiplex PCR; the TCRdb copy retains only in-frame clones and omits some. Here the sample spans about 89,000 clones, around nine tenths being singletons. Details on this clone: The antigen remains unidentified.

The clonotype was recovered from a man aged 50-59 years in good health and CMV-seronegative. The sequenced sample was CD4+ T cells from PBMCs. The chain joins TRBV18 to TRBJ2-2, with D perhaps TRBD1 (5 bases). CDR3 DNA sequence: TGTGCCAGCTCACCAGACAGTAACACCGGGGAGCTGTTTTTT. Amino acid sequence: CASSPDSNTGELFF.